This TCR beta chain appears in the sequencing data of a study of CD8+ T cells in alopecia areata. Comment on this clone: Its cognate antigen is unknown.

Findings of the study overall: Mice gave a clearer picture of TCR sharing than patients did, possibly for HLA-related reasons. Normal scalp showed lower clonality than lesional scalp, especially alopecia totalis/universalis. Scalp sequencing captures resident alphabeta T cells of normal skin too.

Extracted RNA was reverse transcribed into cDNA, the sequencing template. The table came from immunoSEQ multiplex PCR; TCRdb's copy has only in-frame clones and leaves some out. The sample records a few hundred thousand clones, 45% to 70% being singletons. Cell sorting on a FACSAria was used to separate CD4+ and CD8+ T cells from the PBMCs. The sequence came from a human donor in good health. The sequencing input was CD8+ T cells sorted from blood.

CDR3 nucleotide sequence: TGCGCCAGCAGCCCGCGACTGGGAGAGGAGCAGTACTTC. This codes for CASSPRLGEEQYF. The chain has TRBV4-1 and TRBJ2-7; perhaps TRBD2 as D (5 bases). The ends were cut back, 4 bases at V and 7 bases at J, with 14 bases in the middle. Germline V gene lookup returns CDR1 MGHRA and CDR2 YSYEKL. The CDR3 consists of 13 residues.